These 27 T cell receptor beta chains were sequenced from one sample in a study of T-cell reconstitution after alpha-beta-depleted transplantation in children. Unique molecular identifiers were incorporated during preparation of the TCRbeta library. MiXCR, applied by TCRdb to the PCR reads, yields one record per CDR3 protein. The sample carries fewer than 550,000 distinct CDR3 sequences, roughly a tenth recorded once. Sequences were derived from PBMCs, sampled before TCRalphabeta/CD19-depleted stem cell transplant. These receptors originate from a child aged 2 to 10 with inherited bone marrow failure, due to receive a stem cell transplant.

There are a few counts of this clonotype. The V gene is TRBV18, the J gene TRBJ1-3; D is undetermined. Germline CDR1 KGHSH, CDR2 LQKENI. The V end was cut by 3 bases, the J end by 0 bases, with 15 bases between. This CDR3 has 17 amino acids. As DNA, the CDR3 is TGTGCCAGCTCACCGAGTGGTTTCCCGAGCTCTGGAAACACCATATATTTT. Its protein product is CASSPSGFPSSGNTIYF.

This clonotype was seen many times. The CDR3 nucleotides read TGCAGCGGGGCGGCGGGAGGGCCGGATACGCAGTATTTT. Translation: CSGAAGGPDTQYF. The chain is built from TRBV29-1 and TRBJ2-3; TRBD2 aligns across 9 bases. This CDR3 comprises 13 residues. The V segment lost 7 bases and the J segment 6 bases; nucleotides outside the gene matches: 8. The V gene's germline CDR1 is SQVTM and CDR2 ANQGSEA.

This clonotype came up many times. The rearrangement joins TRBV5-4 to TRBJ2-1, with 9 bases aligning to TRBD1. The CDR3 sequence is 15 residues long. CDR1 and CDR2 from the germline V gene are SGHNT and YYREEE (reference sequence). V lost 0 bases, J lost 5 bases, and 3 bases stayed unmatched. The CDR3 here is CASSLDRGRNNEQFF. Written as DNA, the CDR3 is TGTGCCAGCAGCTTGGACAGGGGGCGAAACAATGAGCAGTTCTTC. Together with reference TRBV5-4 and TRBJ2-1, the CDR3 gives the full variable domain: ETGVTQSPTHLIKTRGQQVTLRCSSQSGHNTVSWYQQALGQGPQFIFQYYREEENGRGNFPPRFSGLQFPNYSSELNVNALELDDSALYLCASSLDRGRNNEQFFGPGTRLTVL.

Turning to this clonotype: This may arise from a read error, as a much more abundant clone is one base away. V and J are TRBV20-1 and TRBJ2-1, with TRBD2 matching 8 bases. Germline trimming cut 3 bases from V and 5 bases from J; bases unmatched to any gene: 12. There are 16 residues in the CDR3. The germline CDR1 and CDR2 sequences are DFQATT and SNEGSKA (reference sequence). The CDR3 loop is CSASPMATSVNNEQFF. The CDR3 DNA follows: TGCAGTGCTAGCCCAATGGCGACTAGCGTTAACAATGAGCAGTTCTTC.

This clonotype was observed at least ten times. This rearrangement joins TRBV2 to TRBJ2-6; no clear D. Trimming took off 4 bases at V and 1 base at J, with 5 bases between the two ends. This CDR3 comprises 14 residues. In germline, CDR1 is SNHLY, CDR2 FYNNEI. CDR3 residues: CASSVESGANVLTF. The CDR3 nucleotides are TGTGCCAGCAGTGTGGAGTCTGGGGCCAACGTCCTGACTTTC.

This clonotype was observed many times. This rearrangement joins TRBV20-1 to TRBJ2-5, with 14 nucleotides matching TRBD2. J lost 5 bases, V lost 6 bases, and 8 bases had no gene match. The CDR3 is made up of 15 amino acids. Germline values: CDR1 DFQATT, CDR2 SNEGSKA (reference sequence). The DNA of the CDR3 is TGCAGTGCCACTGGGACTAGCGGGAGCTCGGAGACCCAGTACTTC. Encoded protein: CSATGTSGSSETQYF.

With respect to this clonotype: A much larger clonotype is one base distant, so this may be a read error. V is TRBV10-3 and J is TRBJ2-7, with 7 nucleotides matching TRBD1. CDR3 length: 13 residues. V shed 3 bases and J 2 bases; nucleotides not matched to a gene: 1. Germline V CDR1 and CDR2: ENHRY, SYGVKD. The CDR3 reads CAISDRGTYEQYF. DNA for the CDR3: TGTGCCATCAGTGACAGGGGGACCTACGAGCAGTACTTC.

Many counts were recorded for this clonotype. The V and J genes are TRBV7-6 and TRBJ2-3; TRBD1 aligns across 9 bases. The CDR3 consists of 16 residues. Losses at the gene ends were 5 bases for V and 4 bases for J; bases not matched to a gene: 10. Germline CDR1 is SGHVS and CDR2 is FNYEAQ. CDR3 in amino acids: CASSTGGQGIADTQYF. CDR3 DNA sequence: TGTGCCAGCAGCACCGGTGGACAGGGGATAGCAGATACGCAGTATTTT.

This clonotype was counted many times. V usage is TRBV6-2 or TRBV6-3 and J usage is TRBJ1-2; D is uncertain. This CDR3 comprises 13 residues. In germline, CDR1 is MNHEY, CDR2 SVGEGT. V shed 0 bases and J shed 3 bases, with 5 bases lying between them. The CDR3 here is CASSYSVYYGYTF. For the CDR3, the DNA is TGTGCCAGCAGTTACTCGGTTTACTATGGCTACACCTTC.

This clonotype occurred many times. This chain connects TRBV6-5 to TRBJ1-5; D might be TRBD1 (5 bases). The CDR3 contains 13 residues. CDR1 is MNHEY, CDR2 SVGAGI, per germline. The V and J ends lost 8 bases and 6 bases respectively, with 14 bases between them. The CDR3 is CASSAGGTQPQHF. The DNA of the CDR3 is TGTGCCAGCTCGGCCGGGGGTACTCAGCCCCAGCATTTT.

V gene TRBV12-3 or TRBV12-4 combines with J gene TRBJ1-1; D possibly corresponds to TRBD1 (5 bases). The CDR3 consists of 16 residues. Trimming left V 6 bases short and J 3 bases short, with 20 bases between. CDR3 protein: CASRNLLETEDTEAFF. CDR3 in DNA: TGTGCCAGCAGAAATCTACTAGAGACAGAAGACACTGAAGCTTTCTTT.

The table lists this clonotype with many counts. The CDR3 is CASSRPDLPNEQFF. The CDR3 nucleotides are TGTGCCAGCAGCCGACCCGACCTACCCAATGAGCAGTTCTTC. This chain uses TRBV3-1 with TRBJ2-1; D is unresolved. Per germline, CDR1 LGHDT and CDR2 YNNKEL (reference sequence). Trimming removed 4 bases at V and 6 bases at J, with 13 bases between. This CDR3 contains 14 residues.

This clonotype has ten or more counts. J is TRBJ2-5 and V is TRBV4-2, with 7 bases matching TRBD2. The trim removed 2 bases at V and 2 bases at J, leaving 2 bases unmatched. CDR1 LGHNA and CDR2 YNFKEQ come from the germline V gene. The CDR3 extends over 14 amino acids. The CDR3: CASSQWREQETQYF. The CDR3 bases are TGTGCCAGCAGCCAATGGCGGGAGCAAGAGACCCAGTACTTC.

This clonotype has a handful of counts. The chain has TRBV7-9 and TRBJ2-1, with D perhaps TRBD2 (5 bases). This CDR3 has 14 amino acids. The germline V gene has CDR1 SEHNR and CDR2 FQNEAQ (reference sequence). V was shortened by 4 bases and J by 0 bases, with 7 bases between the two germline ends. For the CDR3, the DNA is TGTGCCAGCAGCTGGGAGCGCTCCTACAATGAGCAGTTCTTC. Amino acids: CASSWERSYNEQFF.

V and J are TRBV19 and TRBJ2-7; D gene unclear. The germline V gene has CDR1 LNHDA and CDR2 SQIVND (reference sequence). V lost 1 base and J lost 2, with 9 bases in between. The CDR3 covers 14 residues. CDR3 sequence (DNA): TGTGCCAGTAGTATAGGAGGAGTCCCCTACGAGCAGTACTTC. Translation gives CASSIGGVPYEQYF.

This clonotype was found many times. The genes are TRBV27 and TRBJ2-3; 12 bases fit TRBD1. Per germline, CDR1 MNHEY and CDR2 SMNVEV (reference sequence). V shed 7 bases and J 4 bases; nucleotides not matched to a gene: 3. This CDR3 contains 14 residues. CDR3 residues: CASKGTGGADTQYF. The CDR3 nucleotides are TGTGCCAGCAAGGGGACAGGGGGCGCAGATACGCAGTATTTT.

J is TRBJ2-7 and V is TRBV30; unclear D gene. V dropped 0 bases and J dropped 6 bases, with 6 bases sitting between them. Germline lookup yields CDR1 GTSNPN and CDR2 SVGIG (reference sequence). The CDR3 sequence is 11 residues long. The CDR3 spells CAWSVLGEQYF. The DNA for the CDR3 is TGTGCCTGGAGTGTACTTGGCGAGCAGTACTTC.

V and J are TRBV6-1 and TRBJ1-6; 7 nucleotides align to TRBD1. This CDR3 is built from 16 residues. V gave up 5 bases and J gave up 6 bases; unmatched junction bases: 10. Germline CDR1 reads MNHNS; CDR2 reads SASEGT. This CDR3 is CASSLDQTGPNSPLHF. CDR3 DNA: TGTGCCAGCAGTCTGGACCAGACAGGGCCTAATTCACCCCTCCACTTT.

This clonotype was detected ten times or more. The chain uses TRBV24-1 and TRBJ2-5, with D possibly matching TRBD1 (6 bases). This CDR3 spans 16 amino acids. The V end was cut by 0 bases, the J end by 2 bases, with 12 bases between. Germline loops: CDR1 KGHDR, CDR2 SFDVKD. The CDR3, as DNA: TGTGCCACCAGTGATTTGGGGGACACGCCTCAAGAGACCCAGTACTTC. The encoded protein is CATSDLGDTPQETQYF.

This CDR3 reads CSVALAGVNTGELFF. The CDR3 DNA is TGCAGCGTTGCTCTAGCGGGGGTTAACACCGGGGAGCTGTTTTTT. V is TRBV29-1 and J is TRBJ2-2; 10 bases agree with TRBD2. The V segment lost 4 bases and the J segment 2 bases; nucleotides outside the gene matches: 4. Germline assignment: CDR1 SQVTM and CDR2 ANQGSEA. The CDR3 has 15 amino acids.

This clonotype has at least ten counts. The CDR3 reads CASSFSGARSGANVLTF. The DNA for the CDR3 is TGTGCCAGCAGTTTTAGTGGGGCCCGCTCTGGGGCCAACGTCCTGACTTTC. This chain uses TRBV12-3 or TRBV12-4 with TRBJ2-6, with D perhaps matching TRBD1 (5 bases). The CDR3 runs 17 residues. V gave up 3 bases and J gave up 0 bases, with 12 bases separating them.

This clonotype was detected ten times or more. This chain uses TRBV29-1 with TRBJ2-1, with 10 nucleotides matching TRBD2. The V segment lost 6 bases and the J segment 7 bases; nucleotides outside the gene matches: 12. Per germline, CDR1 SQVTM and CDR2 ANQGSEA. The CDR3 totals 15 residues. The CDR3 region is CSVGGLAAGGNEQFF. CDR3 DNA: TGCAGCGTGGGAGGACTAGCGGCGGGGGGGAATGAGCAGTTCTTC.

This clonotype was observed at least ten times. The rearrangement uses TRBV20-1 and TRBJ2-3; the match to TRBD2 covers 9 bases. The J segment lost 3 bases and the V segment lost 3 bases, leaving 13 bases of the junction unmatched. The CDR3 sequence is 17 residues long. The germline CDR1 and CDR2 sequences are DFQATT and SNEGSKA (reference sequence). CDR3 loop: CSASGGRAPYVTDTQYF. CDR3 bases: TGCAGTGCTAGCGGCGGGAGGGCTCCTTATGTGACAGATACGCAGTATTTT.

The genes are TRBV11-2 and TRBJ2-1; 9 bases align to TRBD2. This CDR3 spans 16 amino acids. In germline, CDR1 is SGHAT, CDR2 FQNNGV. Germline trimming cut 6 bases from V and 1 base from J; bases unmatched to any gene: 7. CDR3 residues: CASRPLAGVSYNEQFF. Written as DNA, the CDR3 is TGTGCCAGCAGACCCTTAGCGGGAGTATCCTACAATGAGCAGTTCTTC.

This clonotype was seen repeatedly, ten times or more. The chain uses TRBV6-5 and TRBJ1-5; D gene uncertain. Trimming left V 5 bases short and J 2 bases short, with 10 bases between. CDR3 length equals 14 residues. CDR1 and CDR2 (germline): MNHEY, SVGAGI. In DNA, the CDR3 is TGTGCCAGCAGTCCCGGGAGGGGCAATCAGCCCCAGCATTTT. Translation: CASSPGRGNQPQHF.

About this clonotype itself: Since a much larger clone is just one base distant, this may be a read error. The chain has TRBV10-3 and TRBJ2-7; D not resolved. The CDR3 contains 12 residues. From germline, CDR1 is ENHRY and CDR2 SYGVKD. Between the trimmed V and J ends, which lost 8 bases and 2 bases, there was a span of 10 bases. In nucleotides, the CDR3 is TGTGCCATCGGCTCTCGAGCCTACGAGCAGTACTTC. Translation gives CAIGSRAYEQYF.

This clonotype showed up just a few times. J is TRBJ1-5 and V is TRBV4-2, with D perhaps TRBD1 (6 bases). This CDR3 has 15 residues. Trimming shortened V by 4 bases and J by 5 bases, and 15 bases separated the two germline ends. Germline loops: CDR1 LGHNA, CDR2 YNFKEQ. Here the CDR3 DNA reads TGTGCCAGCAGCCTGGACGGGGACAACTATCAGCCCCAGCATTTT. Translating gives CASSLDGDNYQPQHF.